Shown below are 12 T cell receptor beta chains from a single sample sequenced in a study of CD8+ T cells in alopecia areata (dated by TCRdb to the late 2010s). Library method: the immunoSEQ multiplex PCR assay. RNA was extracted from all samples and reverse transcribed into cDNA, which served as template for TCR sequencing. TCRdb re-hosts the immuneACCESS table, in-frame sequences only. Its copies lack some clones; in the studies checked, an unresolved V gene accounts for under half of them, and the cause for the rest is not known. In all, the sample holds approximately 210,000 clones, and more than 55% of those were seen once. Jointly, the top ten make up 1.3% of the sample. What this sample's treatment or condition label stands for: oral pan-JAK inhibitor, 5-10 mg twice daily. This specimen consisted of CD4+ T cells sorted from blood, obtained around week 50, from a patient treated with tofacitinib. These receptor sequences come from a human donor with alopecia areata.

This chain connects TRBV5-1 to TRBJ2-1; D not resolved. Trimming removed 0 bases from V and 5 bases from J, with 9 bases in between. CDR3 length: 14 residues. Germline loops: CDR1 SGHRS, CDR2 YFSETQ. CDR3 sequence reads: CASSLAGGHNEQFF. The CDR3 DNA is TGCGCCAGCAGCTTGGCTGGTGGACACAATGAGCAGTTCTTC.

The genes are TRBV7-2 and TRBJ2-1, with D unclear. The germline V and J ends were trimmed by 4 bases and 7 bases, with 11 bases remaining between them. Germline-derived CDR1 and CDR2 are SGHTA and FQGNSA. The CDR3 contains 13 residues. Here the CDR3 DNA reads TGTGCCAGCAGCTATACTATGGGGAATGAGCAGTTCTTC. Its translation: CASSYTMGNEQFF.

This clone was detected only a few times. The J gene is TRBJ2-1, the V gene TRBV19, with D perhaps matching TRBD1 (5 bases). The CDR3 contains 12 residues. Germline V gene sequence: CDR1 LNHDA, CDR2 SQIVND (reference sequence). V was shortened by 3 bases and J by 10 bases, with 10 bases between the two germline ends. The DNA of the CDR3 is TGTGCCAGTAGTATGGGCCAGGGCGAGCAGTTCTTC. It yields the protein CASSMGQGEQFF. The entire variable domain, with the rest obtained from reference TRBV19 and TRBJ2-1, is as follows: DGGITQSPKYLFRKEGQNVTLSCEQNLNHDAMYWYRQDPGQGLRLIYYSQIVNDFQKGDIAEGYSVSREKKESFPLTVTSAQKNPTAFYLCASSMGQGEQFFGPGTRLTVL.

The V and J genes are TRBV29-1 and TRBJ2-5; D perhaps matches TRBD2 (5 bases). In germline, CDR1 is SQVTM, CDR2 ANQGSEA. The CDR3 spans 11 residues. The ends were cut back, 5 bases at V and 4 bases at J, with 8 bases in the middle. CDR3 in DNA: TGCAGCGTTAGACTACTAGAGACCCAGTACTTC. Protein: CSVRLLETQYF.

The chain couples TRBV29-1 to TRBJ1-2; a possible D gene is TRBD1 (5 bases). Germline lookup yields CDR1 SQVTM and CDR2 ANQGSEA. The CDR3 loop spans 14 amino acids. The ends were cut back, 7 bases at V and 4 bases at J, with 19 bases in the middle. The CDR3 bases are TGCAGCGCCAGCGGGCCGTCGGGGGTCTATGGCTACACCTTC. As protein: CSASGPSGVYGYTF.

The chain has TRBV7-2 and TRBJ2-3; D is unresolved. V lost 1 base and J lost 2, with 16 bases in between. The CDR3 runs 17 residues. CDR1 and CDR2 from the germline V gene are SGHTA and FQGNSA. The CDR3 DNA follows: TGTGCCAGCAGCTTAGGGTTCAGTCGGTCCCACACAGATACGCAGTATTTT. The encoded protein is CASSLGFSRSHTDTQYF.

The chain uses TRBV27 and TRBJ2-2; D may be TRBD1 (5 bases). Germline CDR1 and CDR2: MNHEY and SMNVEV (reference sequence). CDR3 length equals 13 residues. Trimming removed 6 bases from V and 4 bases from J, with 9 bases in between. CDR3 sequence reads: CASRRQSTGELFF. Written as DNA, the CDR3 is TGTGCCAGCAGGAGACAGAGCACCGGGGAGCTGTTTTTT.

The rearrangement joins TRBV30 to TRBJ1-5, with a possible D match to TRBD1 (5 bases). The germline V gene has CDR1 GTSNPN and CDR2 SVGIG (reference sequence). The germline V and J ends were trimmed by 0 bases and 8 bases, with 14 bases remaining between them. The CDR3 totals 14 residues. The DNA for the CDR3 is TGTGCCTGGAGTGTACGCCGGGGCCAGGAGCCCCAGCATTTT. It yields the protein CAWSVRRGQEPQHF.

The genes are TRBV5-1 and TRBJ2-5; 7 bases are a match to TRBD1. The CDR3 contains 13 residues. The V gene's germline CDR1 is SGHRS and CDR2 YFSETQ. J gave up 5 bases and V 0 bases, and 1 base lay outside the gene matches. The chain's CDR3 is CASSLEGGETQYF. DNA for the CDR3: TGCGCCAGCAGCTTGGAAGGGGGCGAGACCCAGTACTTC. The full variable domain, completed using reference TRBV5-1 and TRBJ2-5, is KAGVTQTPRYLIKTRGQQVTLSCSPISGHRSVSWYQQTPGQGLQFLFEYFSETQRNKGNFPGRFSGRQFSNSRSEMNVSTLELGDSALYLCASSLEGGETQYFGPGTRLLVL.

There are a few counts of this clone. The same CDR3 is also encoded by other DNA sequences in this sample. V is TRBV9 and J is TRBJ1-1; D uncertain. Trimming shortened V by 0 bases and J by 1 base, and 4 bases separated the two germline ends. CDR3 size: 13 residues. Per germline, CDR1 SGDLS and CDR2 YYNGEE. The CDR3 is CASSVAGNTEAFF. The CDR3 DNA is TGTGCCAGCAGCGTAGCGGGGAACACTGAAGCTTTCTTT. The full variable domain, its missing parts supplied by reference TRBV9 and TRBJ1-1, is DSGVTQTPKHLITATGQRVTLRCSPRSGDLSVYWYQQSLDQGLQFLIQYYNGEERAKGNILERFSAQQFPDLHSELNLSSLELGDSALYFCASSVAGNTEAFFGQGTRLTVV.

This chain connects TRBV30 to TRBJ2-2; 8 bases line up with TRBD2. V dropped 4 bases and J dropped 1; count of bases not matched to a gene: 2. This CDR3 has 14 amino acids. Germline loops: CDR1 GTSNPN, CDR2 SVGIG (reference sequence). The CDR3 DNA sequence: TGTGCCTGGAATAGCGGGGAGAACACCGGGGAGCTGTTTTTT. Protein product: CAWNSGENTGELFF.

The chain couples TRBV2 to TRBJ2-3; TRBD1 agrees at 7 bases. Germline V gene sequence: CDR1 SNHLY, CDR2 FYNNEI. The CDR3 extends over 13 amino acids. The CDR3 sequence: CAEGARGTDTQYF. The CDR3, as DNA: TGTGCAGAGGGGGCGCGAGGCACAGATACGCAGTATTTT.